These 10 T cell receptor beta chains originate from one sample sequenced in a study of T cells in tumors after PD-1 blockade. The protocol was immunoSEQ multiplex PCR, while the TCRdb copy is restricted to in-frame clones and leaves out a portion. The sample gives 61,000 or so clones, around four fifths of which show up once; around 15% is in the top ten. Sequenced material: PBMCs, taken before anti-PD-1 treatment. The receptor set was obtained from a human donor with basal cell carcinoma.

The rearrangement links TRBV10-1 to TRBJ1-1; D possibly corresponds to TRBD1 (5 bases). The CDR3 contains 13 residues. The V and J ends lost 6 bases and 6 bases respectively, with 14 bases between them. Germline CDR1 reads WNHNN; CDR2 reads SYGVQD (reference sequence). This chain's CDR3 is CASSIGTSSEAFF. DNA for the CDR3: TGCGCCAGCAGCATCGGGACCTCTTCTGAAGCTTTCTTT.

V and J are TRBV6-5 and TRBJ2-1, with TRBD2 matching 11 bases. Trimming took 6 bases from V and 5 from J; bases not matched to a gene: 6. There are 15 residues in the CDR3. Germline CDR1 is MNHEY and CDR2 is SVGAGI. This CDR3 reads CASRAGLAANNEQFF. The DNA for the CDR3 is TGTGCCAGCAGAGCGGGACTAGCGGCTAACAATGAGCAGTTCTTC.

The rearrangement joins TRBV7-9 to TRBJ2-5; 7 nucleotides line up with TRBD2. V dropped 4 bases and J dropped 2; count of bases not matched to a gene: 10. This CDR3 has 16 residues. CDR1 SEHNR and CDR2 FQNEAQ come from the germline V gene (reference sequence). This CDR3 is CASSSQPRGGQETQYF. The CDR3 DNA reads TGTGCCAGCAGCTCCCAACCACGGGGAGGGCAAGAGACCCAGTACTTC.

The V and J genes are TRBV24-1 and TRBJ1-1; D unresolved. The V end was cut by 12 bases, the J end by 3 bases, with 7 bases between. The length of the CDR3 is 10 residues. From germline, CDR1 is KGHDR and CDR2 SFDVKD. CDR3 nucleotides: TGTGCCCCCAAGTACACTGAAGCTTTCTTT. It translates to CAPKYTEAFF.

CDR3 region: CASSPNPRSNQPQHF. The CDR3, as DNA: TGTGCCAGCTCTCCTAACCCGAGGAGCAATCAGCCCCAGCATTTT. The chain recombines TRBV18 with TRBJ1-5, with D unclear. V shed 6 bases and J shed 1 base, with 13 bases lying between them. The V gene's germline CDR1 is KGHSH and CDR2 LQKENI. The CDR3 length is 15 residues.

The rearrangement joins TRBV11-3 to TRBJ2-5; D uncertain. The CDR3 contains 15 residues. Trimming cost V 3 bases and J 5 bases, with 16 bases left between them. CDR1 and CDR2 (germline): SGHNT, YENEEA. CDR3 in DNA: TGTGCCAGCAGCTTTACACAAACTGGAACGGAGACCCAGTACTTC. Its protein is CASSFTQTGTETQYF.

V is TRBV11-1 and J is TRBJ2-3; tentatively, D is TRBD2 (6 bases). Trimming pared 2 bases from V and 5 bases from J, leaving 8 bases between. Germline values: CDR1 SGHAT, CDR2 FQDESV (reference sequence). The CDR3 extends over 13 amino acids. This CDR3 reads CASSLTGVDTQYF. CDR3 DNA sequence: TGTGCCAGCAGCTTAACGGGGGTAGATACGCAGTATTTT.

This chain links TRBV19 with TRBJ2-1; no firm D call. V was clipped by 5 bases and J by 4 bases, with 9 bases between them. CDR3 length: 13 residues. The V gene's germline CDR1 is LNHDA and CDR2 SQIVND (reference sequence). CDR3 amino acids: CASSQSAYNEQFF. CDR3 nucleotide sequence: TGTGCCAGTAGTCAATCAGCGTACAATGAGCAGTTCTTC.

Only a few counts were recorded for this clone. The chain links TRBV2 to TRBJ1-5, with no clear D. V lost 4 bases to trimming and J lost 0 bases, with 10 bases between them. CDR1 and CDR2 from the germline V gene are SNHLY and FYNNEI. The CDR3 totals 15 residues. CDR3 DNA: TGTGCCAGCAGTGCCGGCGTCACTAGCAATCAGCCCCAGCATTTT. It is translated as CASSAGVTSNQPQHF.

The genes are TRBV7-9 and TRBJ2-3; D unclear. The CDR3 spans 16 residues. Germline V gene data show CDR1 as SEHNR and CDR2 as FQNEAQ (reference sequence). Trimming took off 5 bases at V and 2 bases at J, with 17 bases between the two ends. DNA of the CDR3: TGTGCCAGCAGCGCTGACCGGATCGCTAACACAGATACGCAGTATTTT. Protein product: CASSADRIANTDTQYF.